These 13 T cell receptor beta chains originate from one sample sequenced in a study of blood T cell repertoires in COVID-19. Sequencing was performed with immunoSEQ multiplex PCR; in TCRdb, only in-frame clones are kept and a portion is missing. The sample gives around 90,000 clones, roughly 77% of which show up once; about 13% is in the top ten. Sequencing was performed on peripheral blood. The receptors derive from a human donor in a cohort sampled during active COVID-19.

The V and J genes are TRBV11-2 and TRBJ2-1; 8 nucleotides match TRBD2. This CDR3 contains 15 residues. V dropped 0 bases and J dropped 3; count of bases not matched to a gene: 1. The germline V gene has CDR1 SGHAT and CDR2 FQNNGV. CDR3: CASSLDRGGYNEQFF. The CDR3 DNA is TGTGCCAGCAGCTTAGATCGGGGGGGCTACAATGAGCAGTTCTTC.

The V call is TRBV28, the J call TRBJ2-3; D gene uncertain. This CDR3 spans 15 amino acids. Trimming removed 2 bases at V and 3 bases at J, with 12 bases between. Looked up from germline, CDR1 is MDHEN and CDR2 is SYDVKM. This chain's CDR3 is CASSLGWPGTDTQYF. The CDR3 DNA reads as TGTGCCAGCAGTTTAGGGTGGCCGGGTACAGATACGCAGTATTTT.

V usage is TRBV4-2 and J usage is TRBJ2-3, with 9 bases identical to TRBD2. The germline gives CDR1 LGHNA, CDR2 YNFKEQ. The ends lost 0 bases at V and 4 bases at J; junction bases unmatched: 2. There are 15 residues in the CDR3. DNA for the CDR3: TGTGCCAGCAGCCAAGAGCGGGGGGGCCCAGATACGCAGTATTTT. It codes for CASSQERGGPDTQYF.

This chain connects TRBV7-9 to TRBJ1-3, with D possibly being TRBD1 (5 bases). CDR1 is SEHNR and CDR2 is FQNEAQ in the germline V gene (reference sequence). V was shortened by 5 bases and J by 0 bases, with 11 bases between the two germline ends. The CDR3 consists of 15 residues. CDR3 DNA: TGTGCCAGCAGCATAAGACAGTACTCTGGAAACACCATATATTTT. Residues: CASSIRQYSGNTIYF.

The chain carries TRBV7-9 and TRBJ1-1; no definite D call. The CDR3 loop spans 12 amino acids. The germline V and J ends were trimmed by 4 bases and 4 bases, with 7 bases remaining between them. Germline V CDR1 and CDR2: SEHNR, FQNEAQ (reference sequence). The CDR3 is CASSSVLTEAFF. DNA of the CDR3: TGTGCCAGCAGCTCGGTCCTCACTGAAGCTTTCTTT.

The table lists this clone with a few counts. The chain has TRBV7-8 and TRBJ2-2; 8 bases are a match to TRBD1. CDR1 and CDR2 (germline): SGHVS, FQNEAQ. There are 16 residues in the CDR3. Trimming took 4 bases from V and 1 from J; bases not matched to a gene: 5. As DNA, the CDR3 is TGTGCCAGCAGCTCCACTGGGACAGGGAACACCGGGGAGCTGTTTTTT. Encoded protein: CASSSTGTGNTGELFF.

J is TRBJ2-7 and V is TRBV4-3, with TRBD2 identical over 8 bases. CDR3 length: 15 amino acids. Germline CDR1 reads LGHNA; CDR2 reads YSLEER. Trimming cost V 1 base and J 4 bases; bases outside gene matches: 6. The CDR3 region has the DNA TGCGCCAGCAGCCAAGTGAGCGGGGGAGATTACGAGCAGTACTTC. The encoded protein is CASSQVSGGDYEQYF.

The genes are TRBV28 and TRBJ2-1, with 9 bases identical to TRBD2. Germline assignment: CDR1 MDHEN and CDR2 SYDVKM. The V segment lost 8 bases and the J segment 5 bases; nucleotides outside the gene matches: 7. The CDR3 runs to 14 residues. For the CDR3, the DNA is TGTGCCAGCCACTTAGCGGGGGCGAACAATGAGCAGTTCTTC. Encoded protein: CASHLAGANNEQFF.

V usage is TRBV5-4 and J usage is TRBJ1-6, with 7 bases lining up with TRBD1. The V segment lost 4 bases and the J segment 0 bases; nucleotides outside the gene matches: 13. The CDR3 extends over 19 amino acids. The V gene's germline CDR1 is SGHNT and CDR2 YYREEE (reference sequence). In DNA form, the CDR3 reads TGTGCCAGCAGCCCCGGGACAGAAAGCCTTAGCTCCTATAATTCACCCCTCCACTTT. It yields the protein CASSPGTESLSSYNSPLHF.

The rearrangement links TRBV11-2 to TRBJ2-7, with D perhaps TRBD1 (7 bases). The CDR3 is made up of 17 amino acids. Germline-derived CDR1 and CDR2 are SGHAT and FQNNGV. Deletions cut 5 bases from V and 3 bases from J, with 23 bases between. The CDR3 spells CASSPGGLTEGYYEQYF. CDR3 in DNA: TGTGCCAGCAGCCCAGGGGGACTTACGGAGGGGTACTACGAGCAGTACTTC.

This chain links TRBV7-8 with TRBJ1-2; the match to TRBD1 covers 8 bases. The CDR3 totals 17 residues. Trimming removed 5 bases from V and 4 bases from J; junction bases left unmatched: 15. Germline values: CDR1 SGHVS, CDR2 FQNEAQ. As DNA, the CDR3 is TGTGCCAGCAGCCCGGGGACAGGTAACTCCCGCGGCTATGGCTACACCTTC. Its protein product is CASSPGTGNSRGYGYTF. The full variable domain, rest sourced from reference TRBV7-8 and TRBJ1-2, is GAGVSQSPRYKVAKRGQDVALRCDPISGHVSLFWYQQALGQGPEFLTYFQNEAQLDKSGLPSDRFFAERPEGSVSTLKIQRTQQEDSAVYLCASSPGTGNSRGYGYTFGSGTRLTVV.

V gene TRBV7-9 combines with J gene TRBJ2-7, with D maybe TRBD1 (6 bases). Trimming removed 8 bases at V and 3 bases at J, with 14 bases between. The CDR3 extends over 13 amino acids. CDR1 SEHNR and CDR2 FQNEAQ come from the germline V gene (reference sequence). The CDR3 region is CASQEGDRYEQYF. CDR3 in DNA: TGTGCCAGCCAAGAGGGGGATCGCTACGAGCAGTACTTC. Together with reference TRBV7-9 and TRBJ2-7, the CDR3 gives the full variable domain: DTGVSQNPRHKITKRGQNVTFRCDPISEHNRLYWYRQTLGQGPEFLTYFQNEAQLEKSRLLSDRFSAERPKGSFSTLEIQRTEQGDSAMYLCASQEGDRYEQYFGPGTRLTVT.

This chain uses TRBV7-3 with TRBJ1-1; no clear D gene. This CDR3 has 13 amino acids. Trimming took 1 base from V and 5 from J, leaving 8 bases between them. The germline V gene encodes CDR1 SGHTA and CDR2 FQGTGA. The CDR3 reads CASSLMRGTEAFF. The CDR3 DNA follows: TGTGCCAGCAGCTTAATGAGAGGAACTGAAGCTTTCTTT. Full variable domain (missing parts from reference TRBV7-3 and TRBJ1-1): GAGVSQTPSNKVTEKGKYVELRCDPISGHTALYWYRQSLGQGPEFLIYFQGTGAADDSGLPNDRFFAVRPEGSVSTLKIQRTERGDSAVYLCASSLMRGTEAFFGQGTRLTVV.